This T cell receptor (beta chain) was captured by sequencing in a study of CD8 T cells in Susac syndrome. Regarding the study as a whole: TCR sequencing and HLA analysis covered a relatively small number of individuals.

Random hexamers were used to reverse transcribe the RNA input (about 0.5 to 1 ug). By means of immunoSEQ multiplex PCR, TCR beta CDR3 spanning 54 Vbeta and 13 Jbeta underwent amplification. TCRdb fed the immunoSEQ multiplex PCR reads into MiXCR, producing one record per CDR3 protein. Of some 130,000 distinct CDR3 sequences in the sample, 85% to 95% were seen once. The CDR3 contains 15 residues. V was pared by 7 bases and J by 2 bases, with 17 bases between. Looked up from germline, CDR1 is SNHLY and CDR2 is FYNNEI. A word on this clonotype: Its antigen is currently unknown.

Sequencing was done on a sample of CD8+ T cells from PBMCs. This TCR was recovered from a human donor with Susac syndrome. The chain carries TRBV2 and TRBJ2-5; D call uncertain. The CDR3 reads CASTLYNGVQETQYF. CDR3 DNA sequence: TGTGCCAGCACTTTGTATAATGGGGTACAAGAGACCCAGTACTTC. The full variable domain, its missing parts supplied by reference TRBV2 and TRBJ2-5, is EPEVTQTPSHQVTQMGQEVILRCVPISNHLYFYWYRQILGQKVEFLVSFYNNEISEKSEIFDDQFSVERPDGSNFTLKIRSTKLEDSAMYFCASTLYNGVQETQYFGPGTRLLVL.